This T cell receptor (beta chain) was sequenced during a study of blood T cell repertoires in COVID-19. Study overall: From the United States, Italy and Spain came samples of acute and convalescent COVID-19.

This clone was seen once. Participants spanned ages about 18 to 100 years and resided in about two dozen US areas. Which cohort a participant joined came from the clinical history participants gave. In the authors' workflow: Counts of nucleated cells, estimated from reference gene primer amplification, were obtained. Assay used: immunoSEQ multiplex PCR; TCRdb lists only in-frame clones, some missing. V and J calls and clone size are those listed in that table; D and trimming were worked out from the DNA. The table includes approximately 390,000 clones, over 75% detected once. The TCR comes from a woman aged 40 to 55 with acute COVID-19. Material: PBMCs or T cells enriched from blood (not recorded which).

This CDR3 is CASSSGLADYNEQFF. Here the CDR3 DNA reads TGTGCCAGCAGCTCGGGACTAGCGGATTACAATGAGCAGTTCTTC. V gene TRBV7-6 combines with J gene TRBJ2-1, with 11 nucleotides matching TRBD2. The CDR3 extends over 15 amino acids. V lost 4 bases to trimming and J lost 4 bases; unmatched junction nucleotides: 3. Germline lookup yields CDR1 SGHVS and CDR2 FNYEAQ.